This entry lists 4 T cell receptor beta chains sequenced from one sample in a study of T cell changes during pregnancy in multiple sclerosis. Only in-frame clones appear in the TCRdb table, and some are missing; sequencing was by immunoSEQ multiplex PCR. The sample carries tens of thousands of clones, just under 95% recorded once. The starting material was CD4+ T cells from peripheral blood mononuclear cells, obtained in the third trimester of pregnancy. Source of these receptors: a female donor with multiple sclerosis, enrolled in a pregnancy study.

This chain joins TRBV5-1 and TRBJ2-1; no reliable D call. There are 12 residues in the CDR3. With 0 bases removed from V and 6 bases from J, the gap between germline ends came to 4 bases. The germline gives CDR1 SGHRS, CDR2 YFSETQ. This CDR3 is CASSLASNEQFF. CDR3 coding DNA: TGCGCCAGCAGCTTGGCCAGCAATGAGCAGTTCTTC.

J is TRBJ2-1 and V is TRBV7-9; 14 bases align to TRBD2. The CDR3 contains 17 residues. V lost 4 bases, J lost 7 bases, and 9 bases stayed unmatched. Germline CDR1 and CDR2: SEHNR and FQNEAQ (reference sequence). CDR3 sequence reads: CASSSQTGTSGRNEQFF. The CDR3 nucleotides are TGTGCCAGCAGCTCCCAGACCGGGACTAGCGGGAGAAATGAGCAGTTCTTC.

The V and J genes are TRBV30 and TRBJ1-1; D may be TRBD1 (5 bases). Germline V lookup: CDR1 GTSNPN, CDR2 SVGIG (reference sequence). The length of the CDR3 is 14 residues. Between the trimmed V and J ends, which lost 0 bases and 4 bases, there was a span of 12 bases. CDR3 in DNA: TGTGCCTGGAGTGTATTCAGGGTTGGCACTGAAGCTTTCTTT. It yields the protein CAWSVFRVGTEAFF. Filled out from reference TRBV30 and TRBJ1-1, the complete variable domain reads SQTIHQWPATLVQPVGSPLSLECTVEGTSNPNLYWYRQAAGRGLQLLFYSVGIGQISSEVPQNLSASRPQDRQFILSSKKLLLSDSGFYLCAWSVFRVGTEAFFGQGTRLTVV.

The rearrangement links TRBV6-6 to TRBJ2-7; the D is unclear. In germline, CDR1 is MNHNY, CDR2 SVGAGI (reference sequence). V was clipped by 2 bases and J by 7 bases, with 9 bases between them. The CDR3 is made up of 12 amino acids. This chain's CDR3 is CASSYRGNEQYF. CDR3 nucleotides: TGTGCCAGCAGTTACCGCGGAAATGAGCAGTACTTC.